These T cell receptor beta chains were read from a single sample in a study of T-cell memory formation after mild COVID-19. Using its own MiXCR run on the 5' RACE reads, TCRdb lists one record per CDR3 protein. This table holds roughly 130,000 distinct CDR3 sequences, about 5.9% found once. Material: PBMCs or a T cell subset sorted from them (not recorded which). These receptors all stem from an adult woman who had mild COVID-19 (a few samples of this study predate the infection). Cell type and time point are not known. Each CDR3 is given with its conserved first and last residue. Fields, in order: clone size, V gene, D gene, J gene, CDR3 protein, CDR3 DNA. The D gene is left open where the match is weak. A clone size is listed for some rows: how often the clone was seen (once, few, many), or a class if it is expanded.

NA,TRBV12-3/TRBV12-4,NA,TRBJ1-2,CASSFPGNGYTF,TGTGCCAGCAGTTTCCCAGGGAATGGCTACACCTTC
NA,TRBV29-1,TRBD2,TRBJ2-1,CSVEDQSGTKQFF,TGCAGCGTTGAAGATCAAAGCGGGACTAAGCAGTTCTTC
NA,TRBV6-6,TRBD1,TRBJ2-7,CATNTGGERGEQYF,TGTGCCACCAACACAGGGGGCGAGCGTGGCGAGCAGTACTTC
NA,TRBV20-1,NA,TRBJ1-5,CSAGQGNQPQHF,TGCAGTGCTGGGCAGGGTAACCAGCCCCAGCATTTT
few,TRBV25-1,NA,TRBJ2-3,CASSVTATDTQYF,TGTGCCAGCAGTGTGACCGCCACAGATACGCAGTATTTT
many,TRBV6-5,NA,TRBJ1-5,CASSYRRGEPQHF,TGTGCCAGCAGTTACCGGCGTGGGGAGCCCCAGCATTTT
few,TRBV20-1,NA,TRBJ2-3,CSAWGPSTDTQYF,TGCAGTGCTTGGGGACCTAGCACAGATACGCAGTATTTT
many,TRBV29-1,NA,TRBJ1-2,CSVEKFSLSGGSRGYTF,TGCAGCGTTGAAAAGTTCTCTCTGAGCGGGGGATCGCGGGGCTACACCTTC
many,TRBV11-2,TRBD1,TRBJ1-5,CASSPRTGIFNQPQHF,TGTGCCAGCAGCCCCCGGACAGGGATCTTCAATCAGCCCCAGCATTTT
few,TRBV12-3/TRBV12-4,NA,TRBJ1-2,CASSLGVGYTF,TGTGCCAGCAGCCTAGGGGTTGGCTACACCTTC
many,TRBV29-1,NA,TRBJ1-1,CSVGQLNTEAFF,TGCAGCGTTGGCCAACTAAACACTGAAGCTTTCTTT
NA,TRBV20-1,NA,TRBJ1-5,CSEDSNQPQHF,TGCAGTGAGGACAGCAATCAGCCCCAGCATTTT
few,TRBV3-1,TRBD2,TRBJ2-7,CASSQMPGLAYEQYF,TGTGCCAGCAGCCAGATGCCGGGACTAGCCTACGAGCAGTACTTC
NA,TRBV6-2/TRBV6-3,NA,TRBJ2-7,CASSYLRYEQYF,TGTGCCAGCAGTTACCTCAGGTACGAGCAGTACTTC
many,TRBV20-1,NA,TRBJ2-7,CSARDLGIEQYF,TGCAGTGCTAGAGATCTGGGGATAGAGCAGTACTTC
many,TRBV12-3/TRBV12-4,TRBD2,TRBJ2-1,CASSLGLAHDEQFF,TGTGCCAGCAGTCTTGGACTAGCGCACGATGAGCAGTTCTTC
few,TRBV7-2,NA,TRBJ1-2,CASSFVQYGYTF,TGTGCCAGCAGCTTTGTACAGTATGGCTACACCTTC
many,TRBV7-2,TRBD2,TRBJ2-7,CASSEGSSGAAYEQYF,TGTGCCAGCAGCGAGGGGTCTAGCGGGGCTGCCTACGAGCAGTACTTC
many,TRBV25-1,NA,TRBJ1-5,CASSGPGQPQHF,TGTGCCAGCAGTGGGCCAGGTCAGCCCCAGCATTTT
few,TRBV27,NA,TRBJ2-1,CASSLGVGTYTYNEQFF,TGTGCCAGCAGTTTAGGCGTGGGGACATATACCTACAATGAGCAGTTCTTC
many,TRBV7-2,NA,TRBJ2-3,CASSFLAGSADTQYF,TGTGCCAGCAGCTTTCTGGCGGGGAGCGCAGATACGCAGTATTTT
NA,TRBV20-1,NA,TRBJ1-1,CSVFLRRNTEAFF,TGCAGTGTCTTTCTCAGAAGGAACACTGAAGCTTTCTTT
NA,TRBV7-2,TRBD2,TRBJ2-5,CASSLGLAGVQETQYF,TGTGCCAGCAGCCTGGGACTAGCGGGAGTTCAAGAGACCCAGTACTTC
NA,TRBV11-2,TRBD2,TRBJ2-3,CASARRGGSTDTQYF,TGTGCCAGCGCCCGGCGGGGGGGGAGCACAGATACGCAGTATTTT
few,TRBV7-9,NA,TRBJ2-7,CASSLDGSGGYEQYF,TGTGCCAGCAGCTTAGATGGCAGTGGCGGCTACGAGCAGTACTTC
NA,TRBV6-5,NA,TRBJ2-2,CASSYSGGWGTGELFF,TGTGCCAGCAGTTACTCAGGAGGGTGGGGCACCGGGGAGCTGTTTTTT
NA,TRBV12-3/TRBV12-4,TRBD1,TRBJ1-5,CASTLGRGQALPQHF,TGTGCCAGCACCCTCGGTAGGGGACAGGCCCTGCCCCAGCATTTT
NA,TRBV12-3/TRBV12-4,NA,TRBJ2-1,CASTPGLTYNEQFF,TGTGCCAGCACCCCAGGGCTAACTTACAATGAGCAGTTCTTC